These 16 T cell receptor beta chains were all obtained from the same sample, sequenced in a study of shared clonotypes between healthy human individuals. Here immunoSEQ multiplex PCR was the method, and the copy in TCRdb shows in-frame clones only, minus some. The sample includes millions of clones, 95% of them seen just once. Sample: naive CD4+ T cells sorted from blood. The subset here: CD45RA+ positively selected. Receptor source: a man between 18 and 35 years old in good health.

J is TRBJ2-7 and V is TRBV28; TRBD2 agrees at 9 bases. The CDR3 is 14 residues long. Trimming cost V 7 bases and J 4 bases; bases outside gene matches: 8. Germline V CDR1 and CDR2: MDHEN, SYDVKM. CDR3 in DNA: TGTGCCAGCACCCATAGACTAGCGGCATACGAGCAGTACTTC. Protein product: CASTHRLAAYEQYF. Together with reference TRBV28 and TRBJ2-7, the CDR3 gives the full variable domain: DVKVTQSSRYLVKRTGEKVFLECVQDMDHENMFWYRQDPGLGLRLIYFSYDVKMKEKGDIPEGYSVSREKKERFSLILESASTNQTSMYLCASTHRLAAYEQYFGPGTRLTVT.

The chain's CDR3 is CASSQDRREGWEKLFF. The CDR3 nucleotides read TGCGCCAGCAGCCAAGATCGCCGGGAAGGGTGGGAAAAACTGTTTTTT. The chain employs TRBV4-3 and TRBJ1-4; D unclear. This CDR3 is 16 amino acids long. Between the trimmed V and J ends, which lost 0 bases and 8 bases, there was a span of 16 bases. Germline assignment: CDR1 LGHNA and CDR2 YSLEER.

Only one count was recorded for this clone. At the DNA level, this CDR3 is encoded by other sequences in the same sample as well. V is TRBV7-3 and J is TRBJ2-1; either TRBD1 or TRBD2 may supply D (5 bases each). Trimming took 5 bases from V and 7 from J, leaving 9 bases between them. CDR3 size: 12 residues. The germline CDR1 and CDR2 sequences are SGHTA and FQGTGA. As DNA, the CDR3 is TGTGCCAGCAGCCCGGGGCTTAATGAGCAGTTCTTC. This translates into CASSPGLNEQFF.

The chain employs TRBV5-5 and TRBJ1-2; D perhaps matches TRBD1 (6 bases). The CDR3 spans 16 residues. V was shortened by 6 bases and J by 0 bases, with 18 bases between the two germline ends. Germline CDR1 reads SGHKS; CDR2 reads YYEKEE (reference sequence). The CDR3 sequence: CASTITVRGTNYGYTF. For the CDR3, the DNA is TGTGCCAGCACCATCACGGTGAGGGGGACTAACTATGGCTACACCTTC.

This chain uses TRBV27 with TRBJ1-6, with no clear D. V shed 3 bases and J shed 3 bases, with 6 bases lying between them. The CDR3 contains 14 residues. Germline lookup yields CDR1 MNHEY and CDR2 SMNVEV (reference sequence). CDR3 sequence: CASSLAYYNSPLHF. DNA for the CDR3: TGTGCCAGCAGTTTGGCGTACTATAATTCACCCCTCCACTTT.

The V gene is TRBV5-1, the J gene TRBJ2-6; the D gene is possibly TRBD1 (6 bases). V was trimmed by 1 base and J by 2 bases, leaving 13 bases between them. Germline loops: CDR1 SGHRS, CDR2 YFSETQ. The CDR3 length is 17 residues. CDR3 DNA: TGCGCCAGCAGCTTGCATAGGGACATCACTGGGGCCAACGTCCTGACTTTC. Amino acid sequence: CASSLHRDITGANVLTF.

The chain recombines TRBV7-3 with TRBJ2-1; possible D gene TRBD1, 6 bases. Germline loops: CDR1 SGHTA, CDR2 FQGTGA. This CDR3 is built from 17 residues. Trimming removed 0 bases from V and 2 bases from J, with 14 bases in between. The CDR3 sequence: CASSLTILGAAYNEQFF. CDR3 sequence (DNA): TGTGCCAGCAGCTTAACGATATTGGGGGCTGCCTACAATGAGCAGTTCTTC.

A single count supports this clone. Other DNA sequences in this specimen translate into the identical CDR3. The CDR3: CASSLRGSYEQYF. Written as DNA, the CDR3 is TGTGCCAGCAGCTTACGGGGCTCCTACGAGCAGTACTTC. V is TRBV7-8 and J is TRBJ2-7, with a possible D match to TRBD2 (5 bases). Looked up from germline, CDR1 is SGHVS and CDR2 is FQNEAQ. This CDR3 comprises 13 residues. The V end was cut by 2 bases, the J end by 0 bases, with 5 bases between.

This clone has only one observation. The V and J genes are TRBV5-4 and TRBJ1-2; TRBD1 is a possible D gene (5 bases). Germline V gene lookup returns CDR1 SGHNT and CDR2 YYREEE (reference sequence). The germline V and J ends were trimmed by 2 bases and 7 bases, with 15 bases remaining between them. CDR3 length: 14 residues. The CDR3 DNA is TGTGCCAGCAGCTTAATGCGACTTGGGGGTGGCTACACCTTC. Its protein product is CASSLMRLGGGYTF.

This chain links TRBV30 with TRBJ2-7; the D gene is possibly TRBD1 (6 bases). This CDR3 has 14 residues. From germline, CDR1 is GTSNPN and CDR2 SVGIG (reference sequence). The V end lost 4 bases, the J end lost 6 bases, and 19 bases lay between the germline ends. The CDR3: CAWTQKGGTTEQYF. The CDR3 nucleotides read TGTGCCTGGACCCAAAAAGGGGGAACTACCGAGCAGTACTTC.

This chain uses TRBV2 with TRBJ1-1; possible D gene TRBD1, 6 bases. The V gene's germline CDR1 is SNHLY and CDR2 FYNNEI. Trimming pared 7 bases from V and 5 bases from J, leaving 20 bases between. The CDR3 loop spans 15 amino acids. DNA of the CDR3: TGTGCCAGCACGCGGGACACCGAATTAAGAACTGAAGCTTTCTTT. Its protein is CASTRDTELRTEAFF.

The chain carries TRBV6-5 and TRBJ2-5, with D possibly TRBD2 on 7 matching bases. The germline gives CDR1 MNHEY, CDR2 SVGAGI. CDR3 length: 14 amino acids. The V and J ends lost 0 bases and 6 bases respectively, with 11 bases between them. The CDR3 spells CASSYSIGGQTQYF. CDR3 sequence (DNA): TGTGCCAGCAGTTACTCGATCGGGGGGCAGACCCAGTACTTC.

The CDR3: CASSQGQANTGELFF. DNA of the CDR3: TGCGCCAGCAGCCAAGGACAGGCGAACACCGGGGAGCTGTTTTTT. This sequence joins TRBV4-3 and TRBJ2-2, with TRBD1 as a possible D gene (6 bases). Germline values: CDR1 LGHNA, CDR2 YSLEER. This CDR3 region has 15 residues. The V gene lost 1 base and the J gene lost 0 bases, with 6 bases spanning the gap.

As for this clone: The junction differs from germline at one of its ends, possibly a read error. CDR3 residues: CASSQTRGAEQYF. The CDR3 DNA reads TGTGCTAGCAGCCAGACTAGAGGGGCCGAGCAGTACTTC. The chain employs TRBV7-7 and TRBJ2-7; a possible D gene is TRBD2 (6 bases). Germline V CDR1 and CDR2: SSHAT, FNYEAQ (reference sequence). This CDR3 contains 13 residues.

Turning to this clone: Other DNA sequences in the sample encode the same CDR3. The chain employs TRBV30 and TRBJ1-4; D unresolved. This CDR3 comprises 13 residues. V lost 0 bases and J 4 bases, leaving 6 bases between the germline ends. CDR1 and CDR2 from the germline V gene are GTSNPN and SVGIG (reference sequence). CDR3 protein: CAWSVRVNEKLFF. DNA for the CDR3: TGTGCCTGGAGTGTACGAGTTAATGAAAAACTGTTTTTT.

The chain recombines TRBV7-2 with TRBJ2-5, with D uncertain. The assigned J gene may be wrong: the sequence end matches TRBJ2-7 better. The CDR3 loop spans 11 amino acids. Germline CDR1 is SGHTA and CDR2 is FQGNSA. The CDR3, as DNA: TGTGCCAGCAGCCTAAGCTACGAGCAGTACTTC. It is translated as CASSLSYEQYF.